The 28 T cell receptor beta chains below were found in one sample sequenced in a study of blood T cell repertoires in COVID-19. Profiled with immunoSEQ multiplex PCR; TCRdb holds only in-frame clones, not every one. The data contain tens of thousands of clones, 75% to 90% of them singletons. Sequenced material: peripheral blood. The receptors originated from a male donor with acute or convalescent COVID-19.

The DNA of the CDR3 is TGTGCCAGCAGTGGGGACAGGTTAACTGAAGCTTTCTTT. Translation: CASSGDRLTEAFF. This rearrangement joins TRBV2 to TRBJ1-1; 8 nucleotides match TRBD1. The germline V gene encodes CDR1 SNHLY and CDR2 FYNNEI. Trimming at V came to 4 bases and at J to 5 bases, leaving 3 bases not matched to a gene. There are 13 residues in the CDR3.

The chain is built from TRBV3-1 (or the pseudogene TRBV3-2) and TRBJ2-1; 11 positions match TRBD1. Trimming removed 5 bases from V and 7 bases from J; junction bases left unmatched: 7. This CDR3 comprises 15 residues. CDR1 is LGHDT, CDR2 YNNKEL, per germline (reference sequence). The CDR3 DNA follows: TGTGCCAGCAGCAAAGGGACAGGGGGTGGGAATGAGCAGTTCTTC. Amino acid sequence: CASSKGTGGGNEQFF.

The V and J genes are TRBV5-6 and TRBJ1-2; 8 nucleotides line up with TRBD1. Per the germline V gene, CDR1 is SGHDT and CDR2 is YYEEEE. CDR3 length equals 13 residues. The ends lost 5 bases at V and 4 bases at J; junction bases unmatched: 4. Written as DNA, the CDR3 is TGTGCCAGCAGTATTGACAGGGGCTATGGCTACACCTTC. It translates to CASSIDRGYGYTF.

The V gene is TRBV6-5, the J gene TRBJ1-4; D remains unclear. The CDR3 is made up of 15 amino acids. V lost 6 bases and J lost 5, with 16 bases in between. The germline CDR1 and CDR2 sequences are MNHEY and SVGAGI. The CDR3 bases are TGTGCCAGCAGCCTCCAGGAGGGCCTGAATGAAAAACTGTTTTTT. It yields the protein CASSLQEGLNEKLFF.

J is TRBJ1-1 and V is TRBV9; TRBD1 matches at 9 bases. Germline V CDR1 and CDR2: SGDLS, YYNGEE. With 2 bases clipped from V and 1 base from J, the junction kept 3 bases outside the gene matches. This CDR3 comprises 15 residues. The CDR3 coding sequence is TGTGCCAGCAGCGTCGGGACAGGGACGAACACTGAAGCTTTCTTT. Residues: CASSVGTGTNTEAFF.

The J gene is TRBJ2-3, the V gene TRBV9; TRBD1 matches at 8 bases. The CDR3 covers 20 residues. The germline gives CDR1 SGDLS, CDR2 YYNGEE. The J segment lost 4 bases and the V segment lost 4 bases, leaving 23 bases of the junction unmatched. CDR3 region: CASSPNPLGQVPLGPDTQYF. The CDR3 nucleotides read TGTGCCAGCAGCCCGAACCCTCTGGGACAGGTGCCTTTGGGGCCAGATACGCAGTATTTT.

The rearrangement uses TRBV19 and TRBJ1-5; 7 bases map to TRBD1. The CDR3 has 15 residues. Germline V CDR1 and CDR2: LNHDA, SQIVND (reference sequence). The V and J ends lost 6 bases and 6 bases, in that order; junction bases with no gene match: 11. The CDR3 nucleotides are TGTGCCAGTAGGGTAGGGGGCGCATCGGGTCAGCCCCAGCATTTT. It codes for CASRVGGASGQPQHF.

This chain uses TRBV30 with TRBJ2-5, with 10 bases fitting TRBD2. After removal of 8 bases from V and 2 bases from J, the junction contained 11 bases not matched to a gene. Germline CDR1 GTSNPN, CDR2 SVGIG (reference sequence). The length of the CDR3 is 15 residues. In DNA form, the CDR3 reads TGTGCCATAGCGGGGGGACCGCTAATTCAAGAGACCCAGTACTTC. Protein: CAIAGGPLIQETQYF.

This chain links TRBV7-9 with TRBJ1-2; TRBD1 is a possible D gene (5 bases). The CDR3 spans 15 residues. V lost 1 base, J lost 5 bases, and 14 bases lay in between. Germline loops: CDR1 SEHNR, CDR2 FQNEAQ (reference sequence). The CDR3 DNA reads TGTGCCAGCAGCTTAGGGCAGGGCTTTACGTATGGCTACACCTTC. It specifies CASSLGQGFTYGYTF.

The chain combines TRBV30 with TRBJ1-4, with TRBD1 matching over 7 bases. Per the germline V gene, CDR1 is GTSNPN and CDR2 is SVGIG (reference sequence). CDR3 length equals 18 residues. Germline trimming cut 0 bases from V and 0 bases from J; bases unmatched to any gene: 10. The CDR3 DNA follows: TGTGCCTGGAGTGTACGTCCGGACAGGAACCCAACTAATGAAAAACTGTTTTTT. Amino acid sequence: CAWSVRPDRNPTNEKLFF.

This CDR3 reads CASSAHKETQYF. The CDR3 nucleotides read TGTGCCAGCAGCGCACACAAGGAGACCCAGTACTTC. The chain employs TRBV21-1 and TRBJ2-5; the table's D gene call, TRBD1, was not cross checked with the DNA. TRBV21-1 is a known pseudogene. The CDR3 length is 12 residues.

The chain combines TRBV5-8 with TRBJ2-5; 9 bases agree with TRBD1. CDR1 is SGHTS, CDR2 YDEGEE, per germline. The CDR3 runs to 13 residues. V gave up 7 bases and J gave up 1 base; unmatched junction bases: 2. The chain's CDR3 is CASDRGSQETQYF. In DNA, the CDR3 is TGTGCCAGCGACAGGGGGAGCCAAGAGACCCAGTACTTC.

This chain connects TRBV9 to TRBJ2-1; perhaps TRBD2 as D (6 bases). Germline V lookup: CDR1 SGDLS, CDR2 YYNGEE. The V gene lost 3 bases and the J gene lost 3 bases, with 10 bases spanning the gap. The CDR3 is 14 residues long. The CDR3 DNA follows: TGTGCCAGCAGCGCATCGGGGGTCTACAATGAGCAGTTCTTC. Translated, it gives CASSASGVYNEQFF.

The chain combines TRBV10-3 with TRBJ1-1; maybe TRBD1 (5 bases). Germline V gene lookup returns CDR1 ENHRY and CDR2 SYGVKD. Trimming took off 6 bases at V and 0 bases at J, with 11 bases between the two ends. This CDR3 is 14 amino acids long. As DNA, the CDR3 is TGTGCCATCAGCAGGCAGGGCCTGAACACTGAAGCTTTCTTT. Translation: CAISRQGLNTEAFF.

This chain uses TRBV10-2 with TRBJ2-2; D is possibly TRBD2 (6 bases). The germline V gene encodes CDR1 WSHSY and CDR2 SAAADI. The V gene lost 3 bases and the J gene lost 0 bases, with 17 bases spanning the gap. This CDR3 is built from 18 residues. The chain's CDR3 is CASSDPGLTFANTGELFF. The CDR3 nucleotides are TGCGCCAGCAGTGACCCGGGACTGACGTTCGCGAACACCGGGGAGCTGTTTTTT.

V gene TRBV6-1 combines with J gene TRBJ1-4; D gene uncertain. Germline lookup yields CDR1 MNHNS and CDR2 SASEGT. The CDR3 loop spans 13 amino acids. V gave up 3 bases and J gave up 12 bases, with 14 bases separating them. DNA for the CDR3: TGTGCCAGCAGTGACATAGCAGTTATTGAACTGTTTTTT. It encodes CASSDIAVIELFF.

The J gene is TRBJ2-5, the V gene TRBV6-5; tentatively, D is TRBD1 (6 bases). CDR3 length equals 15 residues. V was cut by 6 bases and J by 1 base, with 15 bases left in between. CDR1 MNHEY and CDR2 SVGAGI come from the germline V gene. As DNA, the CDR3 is TGTGCCAGCAGCACCCCAAGGGACACCCAAGAGACCCAGTACTTC. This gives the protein CASSTPRDTQETQYF.

In nucleotides, the CDR3 is TGTGCCAGCAGTTTTCCGGACAGGGCGAATTCACCCCTCCACTTT. Its protein is CASSFPDRANSPLHF. V usage is TRBV6-5 and J usage is TRBJ1-6; 8 bases align to TRBD1. The CDR3 has 15 residues. With 4 bases clipped from V and 7 bases from J, the junction kept 6 bases outside the gene matches. Germline lookup yields CDR1 MNHEY and CDR2 SVGAGI.

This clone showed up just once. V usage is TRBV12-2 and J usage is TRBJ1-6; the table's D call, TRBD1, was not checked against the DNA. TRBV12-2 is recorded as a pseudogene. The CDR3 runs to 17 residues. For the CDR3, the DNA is TGTGCAAGTCGCAAACTCAAAGCCGGGACAGGGAGTTCACCCCTCCACTTT. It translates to CASRKLKAGTGSSPLHF.

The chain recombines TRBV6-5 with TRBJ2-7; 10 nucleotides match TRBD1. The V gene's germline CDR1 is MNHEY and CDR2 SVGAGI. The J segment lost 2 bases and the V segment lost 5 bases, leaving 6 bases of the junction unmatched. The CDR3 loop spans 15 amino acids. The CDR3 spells CASSNPGTGAYEQYF. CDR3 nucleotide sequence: TGTGCCAGCAGTAACCCCGGGACAGGGGCCTACGAGCAGTACTTC.

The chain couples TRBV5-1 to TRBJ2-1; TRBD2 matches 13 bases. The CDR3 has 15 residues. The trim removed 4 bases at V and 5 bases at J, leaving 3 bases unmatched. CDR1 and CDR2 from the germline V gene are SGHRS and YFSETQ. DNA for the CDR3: TGCGCCAGCAGCATACTAGCGGGGGGGCACAATGAGCAGTTCTTC. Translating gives CASSILAGGHNEQFF.

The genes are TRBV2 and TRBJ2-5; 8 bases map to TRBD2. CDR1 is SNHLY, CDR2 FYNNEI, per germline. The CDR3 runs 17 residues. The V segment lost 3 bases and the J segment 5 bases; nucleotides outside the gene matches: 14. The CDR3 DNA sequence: TGTGCCAGCAGTGACCTGGTCAGCGGGGGATTTCGGGAGACCCAGTACTTC. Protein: CASSDLVSGGFRETQYF.

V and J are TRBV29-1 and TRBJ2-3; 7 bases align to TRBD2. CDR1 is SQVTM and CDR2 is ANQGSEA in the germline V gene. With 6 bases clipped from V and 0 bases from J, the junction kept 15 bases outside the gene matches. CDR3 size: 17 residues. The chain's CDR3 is CSVAPNAAGRSTDTQYF. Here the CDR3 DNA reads TGCAGCGTAGCCCCGAACGCAGCGGGGAGGAGCACAGATACGCAGTATTTT.

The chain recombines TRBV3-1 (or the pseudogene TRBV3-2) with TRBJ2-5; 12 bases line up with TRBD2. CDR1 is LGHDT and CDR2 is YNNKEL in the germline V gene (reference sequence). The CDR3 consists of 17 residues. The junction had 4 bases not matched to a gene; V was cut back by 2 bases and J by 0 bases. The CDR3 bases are TGTGCCAGCAGCCAACCCGGGACTAGCGGGTACCAAGAGACCCAGTACTTC. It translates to CASSQPGTSGYQETQYF.

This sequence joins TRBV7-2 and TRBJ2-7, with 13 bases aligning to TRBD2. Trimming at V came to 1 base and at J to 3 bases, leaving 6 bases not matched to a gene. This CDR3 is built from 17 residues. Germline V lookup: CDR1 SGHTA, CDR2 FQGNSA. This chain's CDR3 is CASSLETSGGALYEQYF. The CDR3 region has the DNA TGTGCCAGCAGCTTAGAAACTAGCGGGGGGGCCCTCTACGAGCAGTACTTC.

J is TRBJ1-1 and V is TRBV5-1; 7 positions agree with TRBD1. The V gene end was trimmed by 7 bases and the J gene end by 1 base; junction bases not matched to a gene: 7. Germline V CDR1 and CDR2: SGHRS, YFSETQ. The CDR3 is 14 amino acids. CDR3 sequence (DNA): TGCGCCAGCCTCAGGGGGGACGGGAACACTGAAGCTTTCTTT. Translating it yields CASLRGDGNTEAFF.

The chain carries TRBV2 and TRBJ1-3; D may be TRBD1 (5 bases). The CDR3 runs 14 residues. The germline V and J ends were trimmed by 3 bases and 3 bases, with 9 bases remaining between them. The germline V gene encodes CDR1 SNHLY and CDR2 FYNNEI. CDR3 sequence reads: CASSEEGNGNTIYF. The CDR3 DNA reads TGTGCCAGCAGTGAGGAGGGGAATGGAAACACCATATATTTT.

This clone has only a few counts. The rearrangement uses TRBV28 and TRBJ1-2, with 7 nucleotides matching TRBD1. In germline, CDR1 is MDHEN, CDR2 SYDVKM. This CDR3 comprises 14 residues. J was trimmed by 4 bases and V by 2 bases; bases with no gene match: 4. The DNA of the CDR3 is TGTGCCAGCAGTTTAGGACAGGTTATCTATGGCTACACCTTC. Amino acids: CASSLGQVIYGYTF.